These 9 T cell receptor beta chains came from one sample sequenced in a study of monozygotic twins with inflammatory bowel disease. Reprocessing the 5' RACE reads, TCRdb reports a single entry for every CDR3 protein and omits DNA. This sample's table has some 99,000 distinct CDR3 sequences. Sequencing was performed on blood. These receptors were collected from a human donor with ulcerative colitis or Crohn's disease, or a healthy co-twin of an affected twin (not recorded which).

This rearrangement joins TRBV28 to TRBJ2-1; with no DNA, the TCRdb D assignment of TRBD2 cannot be verified. Germline lookup yields CDR1 MDHEN and CDR2 SYDVKM. The CDR3 contains 15 residues. The CDR3 loop is CASSETSGRHNEQFF.

The chain is built from TRBV7-7 and TRBJ2-5; TCRdb calls TRBD1, which cannot be checked without DNA. Germline V gene lookup returns CDR1 SSHAT and CDR2 FNYEAQ (reference sequence). There are 14 residues in the CDR3. The CDR3 sequence is CASSRTGGKETQYF.

This chain links TRBV9 with TRBJ2-7; TCRdb calls TRBD2, which cannot be checked without DNA. Germline values: CDR1 SGDLS, CDR2 YYNGEE. The CDR3 extends over 13 amino acids. CDR3 amino acids: CASRGEGLGEQYF.

The J gene is TRBJ2-1, the V gene TRBV5-1; TCRdb outputs TRBD1, but without DNA this stays unchecked. The V gene's germline CDR1 is SGHRS and CDR2 YFSETQ. The CDR3 has 15 residues. This chain's CDR3 is CASTSGGTGAREQFF.

V usage is TRBV5-1 and J usage is TRBJ2-3; TCRdb outputs TRBD1, but without DNA this stays unchecked. This CDR3 is 16 amino acids long. Looked up from germline, CDR1 is SGHRS and CDR2 is YFSETQ. CDR3 region: CASSPGTALSIDTQYF.

The chain uses TRBV20-1 and TRBJ2-1; TCRdb names TRBD2, which stays unverified in the absence of DNA. The CDR3 runs 15 residues. The germline CDR1 and CDR2 sequences are DFQATT and SNEGSKA (reference sequence). The CDR3: CSAERGASKYNEQFF.

The CDR3 region is CASSLGASGGGTDTQYF. The chain employs TRBV7-2 and TRBJ2-3; the D gene TCRdb calls, TRBD2, cannot be checked with no DNA. This CDR3 spans 17 amino acids. CDR1 is SGHTA, CDR2 FQGNSA, per germline. Drawing the rest from reference TRBV7-2 and TRBJ2-3, the complete variable domain is GAGVSQSPSNKVTEKGKDVELRCDPISGHTALYWYRQSLGQGLEFLIYFQGNSAPDKSGLPSDRFSAERTGGSVSTLTIQRTQQEDSAVYLCASSLGASGGGTDTQYFGPGTRLTVL.

This chain joins TRBV5-5 and TRBJ2-3; the TCRdb call, TRBD1, lacks DNA for checking. This CDR3 has 14 residues. Germline values: CDR1 SGHKS, CDR2 YYEKEE (reference sequence). Here the CDR3 reads CASSFQGASDTQYF.

The rearrangement links TRBV7-8 to TRBJ2-5; the D gene TCRdb calls, TRBD2, cannot be checked with no DNA. CDR3 length: 16 residues. CDR1 SGHVS and CDR2 FQNEAQ come from the germline V gene. CDR3 loop: CASSARLAGGEETQYF.